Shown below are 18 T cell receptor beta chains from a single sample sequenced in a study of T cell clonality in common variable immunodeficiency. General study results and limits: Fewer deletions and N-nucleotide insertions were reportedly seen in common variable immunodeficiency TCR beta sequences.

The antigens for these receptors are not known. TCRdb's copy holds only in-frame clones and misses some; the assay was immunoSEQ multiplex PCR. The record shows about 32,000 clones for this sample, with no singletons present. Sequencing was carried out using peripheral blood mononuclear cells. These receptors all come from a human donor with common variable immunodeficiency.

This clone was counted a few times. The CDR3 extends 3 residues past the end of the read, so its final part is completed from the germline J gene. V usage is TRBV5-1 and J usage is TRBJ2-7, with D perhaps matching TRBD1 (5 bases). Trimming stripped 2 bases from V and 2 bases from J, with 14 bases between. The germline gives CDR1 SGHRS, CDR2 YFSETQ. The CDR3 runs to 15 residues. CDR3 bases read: TGCGCCAGCAGCTTTGACAGCCGAGACACCTACGAG. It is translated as CASSFDSRDTYE. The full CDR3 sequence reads CASSFDSRDTYEQYF.

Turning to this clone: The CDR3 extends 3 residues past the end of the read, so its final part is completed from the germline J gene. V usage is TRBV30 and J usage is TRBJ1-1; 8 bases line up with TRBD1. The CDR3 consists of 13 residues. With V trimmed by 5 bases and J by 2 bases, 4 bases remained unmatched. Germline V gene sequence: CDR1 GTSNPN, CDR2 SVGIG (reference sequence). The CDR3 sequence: CAWESGGNTEAFF. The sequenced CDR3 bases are TGTGCCTGGGAGTCAGGGGGCAACACTGAA.

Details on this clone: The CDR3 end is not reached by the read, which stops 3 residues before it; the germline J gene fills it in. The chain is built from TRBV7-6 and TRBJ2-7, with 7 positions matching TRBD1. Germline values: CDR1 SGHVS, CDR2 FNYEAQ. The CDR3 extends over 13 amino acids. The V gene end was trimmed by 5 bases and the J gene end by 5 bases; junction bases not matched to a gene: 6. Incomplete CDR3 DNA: TGTGCCAGCAGCACGTTGACAGGGAACGAG. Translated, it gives CASSTLTGNE. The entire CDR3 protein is CASSTLTGNEQYF.

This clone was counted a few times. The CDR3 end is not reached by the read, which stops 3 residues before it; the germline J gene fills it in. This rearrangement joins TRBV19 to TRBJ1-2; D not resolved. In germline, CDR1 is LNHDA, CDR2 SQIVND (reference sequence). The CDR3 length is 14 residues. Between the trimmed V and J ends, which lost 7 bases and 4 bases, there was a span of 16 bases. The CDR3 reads CASTLAQASYGYTF. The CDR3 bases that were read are TGTGCCAGTACTCTAGCGCAGGCTTCCTATGGC.

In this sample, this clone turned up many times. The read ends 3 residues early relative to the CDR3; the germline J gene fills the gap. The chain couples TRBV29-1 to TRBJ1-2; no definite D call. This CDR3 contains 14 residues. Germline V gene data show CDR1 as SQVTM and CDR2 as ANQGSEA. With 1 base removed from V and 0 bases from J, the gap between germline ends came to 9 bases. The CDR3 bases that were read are TGCAGCGTTGAAGGGGCAGGAACTAACTATGGC. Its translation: CSVEGAGTNYG. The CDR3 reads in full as CSVEGAGTNYGYTF.

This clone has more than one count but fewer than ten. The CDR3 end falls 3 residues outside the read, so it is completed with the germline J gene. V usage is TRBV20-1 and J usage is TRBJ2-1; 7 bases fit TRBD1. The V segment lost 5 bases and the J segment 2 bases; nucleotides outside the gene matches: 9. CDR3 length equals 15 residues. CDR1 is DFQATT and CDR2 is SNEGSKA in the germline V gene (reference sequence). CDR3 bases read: TGCAGTGCTGGACACAGGGGTCCTCCCTACAATGAG. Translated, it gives CSAGHRGPPYNE. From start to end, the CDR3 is CSAGHRGPPYNEQFF.

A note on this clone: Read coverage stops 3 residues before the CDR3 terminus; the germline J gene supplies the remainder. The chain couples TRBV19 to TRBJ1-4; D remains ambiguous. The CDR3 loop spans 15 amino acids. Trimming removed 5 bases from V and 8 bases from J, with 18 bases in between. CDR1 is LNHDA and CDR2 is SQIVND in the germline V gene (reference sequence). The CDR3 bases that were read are TGTGCCAGTAGTGTGGGTCCAGGAGAGTGGGAAAAA. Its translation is CASSVGPGEWEK. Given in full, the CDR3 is CASSVGPGEWEKLFF.

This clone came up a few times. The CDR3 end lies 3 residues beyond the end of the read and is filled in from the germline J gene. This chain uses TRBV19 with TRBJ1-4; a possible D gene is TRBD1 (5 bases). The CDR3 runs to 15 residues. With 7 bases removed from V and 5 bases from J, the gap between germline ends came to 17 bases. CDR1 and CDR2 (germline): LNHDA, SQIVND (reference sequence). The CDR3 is CASTPNGHGNEKLFF. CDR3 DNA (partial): TGTGCCAGTACCCCCAATGGACATGGGAATGAAAAA.

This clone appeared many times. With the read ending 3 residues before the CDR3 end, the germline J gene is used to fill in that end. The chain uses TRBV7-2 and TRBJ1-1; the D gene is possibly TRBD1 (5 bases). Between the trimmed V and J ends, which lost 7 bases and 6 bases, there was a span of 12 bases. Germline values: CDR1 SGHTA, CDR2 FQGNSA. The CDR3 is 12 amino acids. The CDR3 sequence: CASTYRQPEAFF. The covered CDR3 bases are TGTGCCAGCACCTATAGACAGCCTGAA.

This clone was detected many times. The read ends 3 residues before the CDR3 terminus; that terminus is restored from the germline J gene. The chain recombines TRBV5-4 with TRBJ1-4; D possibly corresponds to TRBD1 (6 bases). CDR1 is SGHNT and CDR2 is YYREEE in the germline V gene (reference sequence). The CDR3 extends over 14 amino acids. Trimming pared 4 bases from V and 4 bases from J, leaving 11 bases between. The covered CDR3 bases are TGTGCCAGCAGCCAAGGACAGCTTAATGAAAAA. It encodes CASSQGQLNEK. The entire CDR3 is CASSQGQLNEKLFF.

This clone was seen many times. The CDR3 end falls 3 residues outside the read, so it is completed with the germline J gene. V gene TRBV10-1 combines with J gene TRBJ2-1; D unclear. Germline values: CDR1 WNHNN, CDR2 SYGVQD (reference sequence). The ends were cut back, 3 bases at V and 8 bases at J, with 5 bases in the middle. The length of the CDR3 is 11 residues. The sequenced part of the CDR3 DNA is TGCGCCAGCAGTGATATCGATGAG. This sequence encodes CASSDIDE. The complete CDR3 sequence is CASSDIDEQFF.

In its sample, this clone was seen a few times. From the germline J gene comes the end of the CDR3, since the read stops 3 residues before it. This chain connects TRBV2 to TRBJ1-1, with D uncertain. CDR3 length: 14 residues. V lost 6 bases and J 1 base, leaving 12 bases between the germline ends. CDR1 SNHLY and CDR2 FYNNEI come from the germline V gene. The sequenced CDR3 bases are TGTGCCAGCAGCGCAGGTTATGCGAACACTGAA. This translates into CASSAGYANTE. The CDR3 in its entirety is CASSAGYANTEAFF.

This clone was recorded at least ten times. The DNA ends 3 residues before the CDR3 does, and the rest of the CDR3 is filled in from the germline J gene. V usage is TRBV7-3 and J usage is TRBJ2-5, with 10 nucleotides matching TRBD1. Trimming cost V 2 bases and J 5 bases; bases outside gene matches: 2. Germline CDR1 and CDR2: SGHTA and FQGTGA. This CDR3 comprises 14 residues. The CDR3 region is CASSLQDRGETQYF. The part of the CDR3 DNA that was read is TGTGCCAGCAGCTTACAGGACAGGGGGGAGACC.

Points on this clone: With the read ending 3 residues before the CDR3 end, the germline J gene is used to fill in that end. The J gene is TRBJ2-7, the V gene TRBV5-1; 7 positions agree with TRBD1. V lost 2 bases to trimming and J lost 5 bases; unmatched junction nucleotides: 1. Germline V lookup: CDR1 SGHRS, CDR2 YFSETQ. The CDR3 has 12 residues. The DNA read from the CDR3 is TGCGCCAGCAGCTTCGGGACAGACGAG. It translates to CASSFGTDE. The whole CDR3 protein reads CASSFGTDEQYF.

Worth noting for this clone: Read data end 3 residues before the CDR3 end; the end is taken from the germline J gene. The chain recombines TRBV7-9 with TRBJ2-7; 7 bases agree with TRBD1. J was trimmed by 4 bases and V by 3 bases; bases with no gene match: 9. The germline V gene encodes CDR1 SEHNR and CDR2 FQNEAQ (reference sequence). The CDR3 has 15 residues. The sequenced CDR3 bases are TGTGCCAGCAGCTTTGATCTAGGGGGCCGGTACGAG. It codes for CASSFDLGGRYE. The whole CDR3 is CASSFDLGGRYEQYF.

The CDR3 spells CAGSGRGTGLAGSYEQYF. The CDR3 bases that were read are TGTGCCGGATCTGGACGCGGCACGGGACTAGCGGGCTCCTACGAG. The chain has TRBV2 and TRBJ2-7; 12 positions match TRBD2. The read terminates 3 residues ahead of where the CDR3 ends, so the germline J gene completes it. With 11 bases clipped from V and 0 bases from J, the junction kept 17 bases outside the gene matches. The CDR3 extends over 18 amino acids. Per germline, CDR1 SNHLY and CDR2 FYNNEI.

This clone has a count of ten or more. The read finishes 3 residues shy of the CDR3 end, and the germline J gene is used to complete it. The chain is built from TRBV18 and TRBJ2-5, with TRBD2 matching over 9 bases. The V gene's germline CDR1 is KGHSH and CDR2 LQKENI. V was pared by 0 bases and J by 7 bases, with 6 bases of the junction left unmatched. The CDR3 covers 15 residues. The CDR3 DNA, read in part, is TGTGCCAGCTCACCACCGAAGGCTAGCGGGGCGACC. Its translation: CASSPPKASGAT. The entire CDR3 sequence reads CASSPPKASGATQYF.

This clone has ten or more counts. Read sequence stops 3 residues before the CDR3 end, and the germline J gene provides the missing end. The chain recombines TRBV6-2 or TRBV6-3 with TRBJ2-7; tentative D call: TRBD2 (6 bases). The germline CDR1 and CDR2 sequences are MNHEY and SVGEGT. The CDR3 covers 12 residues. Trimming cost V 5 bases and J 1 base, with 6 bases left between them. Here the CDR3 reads CASSGTSYEQYF. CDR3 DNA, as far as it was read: TGTGCCAGCAGTGGGACTTCCTACGAG.